This TCR beta chain was documented in a study of blood T cell repertoires in COVID-19. The CDR3 totals 14 residues. Deletions cut 5 bases from V and 0 bases from J, with 8 bases between. In germline, CDR1 is MDHEN, CDR2 SYDVKM. Method: immunoSEQ multiplex PCR; TCRdb's copy keeps in-frame clones and lacks some. The sample includes 27,000 or so clones, roughly 84% of them seen just once. This clonotype was sampled from a man in his 70s with active COVID-19. The material sequenced was peripheral blood. This chain links TRBV28 with TRBJ1-5, with D perhaps TRBD1 (5 bases). This chain's CDR3 is CASSTGVSNQPQHF. Here the CDR3 DNA reads TGTGCCAGCAGTACAGGAGTTAGCAATCAGCCCCAGCATTTT.